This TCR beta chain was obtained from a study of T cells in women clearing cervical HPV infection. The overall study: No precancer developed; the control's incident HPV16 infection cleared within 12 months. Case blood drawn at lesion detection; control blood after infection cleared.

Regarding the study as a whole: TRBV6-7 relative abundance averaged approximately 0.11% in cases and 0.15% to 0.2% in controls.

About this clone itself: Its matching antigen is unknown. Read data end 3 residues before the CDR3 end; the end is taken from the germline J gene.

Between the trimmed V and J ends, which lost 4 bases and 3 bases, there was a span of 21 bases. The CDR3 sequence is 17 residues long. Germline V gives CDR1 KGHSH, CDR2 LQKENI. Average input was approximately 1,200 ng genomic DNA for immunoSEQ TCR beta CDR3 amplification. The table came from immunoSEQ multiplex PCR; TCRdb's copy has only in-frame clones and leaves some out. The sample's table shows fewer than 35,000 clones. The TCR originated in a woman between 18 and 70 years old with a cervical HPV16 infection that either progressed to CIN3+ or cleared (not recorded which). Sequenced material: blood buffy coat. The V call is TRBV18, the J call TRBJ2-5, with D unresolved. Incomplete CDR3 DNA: TGTGCCAGCTCACGTCCCCCGAGGCTCGAAGTAAAAGAGACC. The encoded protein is CASSRPPRLEVKET. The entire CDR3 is CASSRPPRLEVKETQYF.